These 26 T cell receptor beta chains share one sample of origin, sequenced in a study of blood T cell repertoires in COVID-19 (dated by TCRdb to 2018 to 2021). Libraries were made using the immunoSEQ multiplex PCR assay. What TCRdb holds here is the immuneACCESS table cut down to in-frame rearrangements. Part of the clones is not present; checked against another copy, under half of the missing clones reflect an unresolved V gene, and the others are unexplained. For this sample the table gives around 160,000 clones, of which 85% to 90% were detected only once. 0.99% of the sample is in the top ten clones. Sequenced sample: peripheral blood. These receptors were obtained from a man aged 18 to 30 with acute or convalescent COVID-19.

The gene calls are TRBV7-2 and TRBJ2-7; 8 bases fit TRBD2. This CDR3 is built from 13 residues. The germline gives CDR1 SGHTA, CDR2 FQGNSA. Trimming removed 4 bases from V and 3 bases from J; junction bases left unmatched: 2. DNA of the CDR3: TGTGCCAGCAGCTCTCGGGGGGGCTACGAGCAGTACGTC. Its translation is CASSSRGGYEQYV.

The chain recombines TRBV15 with TRBJ1-5, with TRBD1 matching over 9 bases. From germline, CDR1 is LNHNV and CDR2 YYDKDF (reference sequence). V dropped 4 bases and J dropped 4; count of bases not matched to a gene: 8. This CDR3 is built from 16 residues. The CDR3 protein is CATSTHPGQGNQPQHF. DNA for the CDR3: TGTGCCACCAGCACCCATCCTGGACAGGGGAATCAGCCCCAGCATTTT.

This chain uses TRBV7-9 with TRBJ2-7; 8 bases align to TRBD1. Germline lookup yields CDR1 SEHNR and CDR2 FQNEAQ (reference sequence). The CDR3 length is 14 residues. Germline trimming cut 3 bases from V and 3 bases from J; bases unmatched to any gene: 4. Here the CDR3 DNA reads TGTGCCAGCAGCTTCGGCAGGGGGCTCTACGAGCAGTACTTC. Protein: CASSFGRGLYEQYF.

This rearrangement joins TRBV6-1 to TRBJ1-5, with D hard to call. The CDR3 extends over 16 amino acids. Trimming shortened V by 3 bases and J by 0 bases, and 12 bases separated the two germline ends. The germline gives CDR1 MNHNS, CDR2 SASEGT. CDR3 bases: TGTGCCAGCAGTGAGGGCAGCTCTTATAGCAATCAGCCCCAGCATTTT. It yields the protein CASSEGSSYSNQPQHF.

The gene calls are TRBV25-1 and TRBJ2-2; 9 bases fit TRBD2. V gave up 7 bases and J gave up 4 bases; unmatched junction bases: 16. CDR1 is MGHDK and CDR2 is SYGVNS in the germline V gene. The CDR3 has 18 amino acids. This chain's CDR3 is CASKSIMGAGGITGELFF. In DNA form, the CDR3 reads TGTGCCAGCAAATCAATAATGGGAGCGGGGGGCATCACCGGGGAGCTGTTTTTT.

This clone showed up just once. V and J are TRBV30 and TRBJ2-7, with 9 bases lining up with TRBD1. Germline assignment: CDR1 GTSNPN and CDR2 SVGIG (reference sequence). The CDR3 loop spans 15 amino acids. The junction had 10 bases not matched to a gene; V was cut back by 2 bases and J by 5 bases. The CDR3 DNA is TGTGCCTGGAGTATTCCGGGACAGGGTAGGAACGAGCAGTACTTC. Translation: CAWSIPGQGRNEQYF.

The gene calls are TRBV28 and TRBJ1-5; 7 bases align to TRBD1. The CDR3 totals 14 residues. CDR1 is MDHEN and CDR2 is SYDVKM in the germline V gene. V lost 4 bases, J lost 2 bases, and 2 bases stayed unmatched. Written as DNA, the CDR3 is TGTGCCAGCAGTTCCGGACAGGGCAATCAGCCCCAGCATTTT. It translates to CASSSGQGNQPQHF.

V is TRBV6-5 and J is TRBJ1-1; D call uncertain. V was clipped by 0 bases and J by 7 bases, with 15 bases between them. Looked up from germline, CDR1 is MNHEY and CDR2 is SVGAGI. The CDR3 loop spans 15 amino acids. As DNA, the CDR3 is TGTGCCAGCAGTTACTCAATCGTTTCCGGCGGTGAAGCTTTCTTT. Amino acids: CASSYSIVSGGEAFF.

The chain is built from TRBV6-5 and TRBJ1-4; the D is unclear. V lost 9 bases and J 6 bases, leaving 14 bases between the germline ends. Germline loops: CDR1 MNHEY, CDR2 SVGAGI. This CDR3 comprises 13 residues. The CDR3 coding sequence is TGTGCCAGTTCGAGGGCCAATTATGAAAAACTGTTTTTT. Its translation is CASSRANYEKLFF.

The rearrangement uses TRBV3-1 (or the pseudogene TRBV3-2) and TRBJ2-3, with TRBD2 identical over 16 bases. CDR3 length: 17 residues. V was pared by 4 bases and J by 6 bases, with 7 bases of the junction left unmatched. From germline, CDR1 is LGHDT and CDR2 YNNKEL (reference sequence). This chain's CDR3 is CASSPGTSGGDADTQYF. DNA for the CDR3: TGTGCCAGCAGCCCCGGGACTAGCGGGGGGGACGCGGATACGCAGTATTTT.

The CDR3: CASSLTRGSNQPQHF. CDR3 DNA sequence: TGTGCCAGCAGTTTAACCAGGGGGAGCAATCAGCCCCAGCATTTT. V gene TRBV27 combines with J gene TRBJ1-5; 7 bases line up with TRBD1. The CDR3 has 15 residues. Trimming at V came to 2 bases and at J to 1 base, leaving 2 bases not matched to a gene. The germline gives CDR1 MNHEY, CDR2 SMNVEV (reference sequence).

This chain connects TRBV6-5 to TRBJ1-4; possibly TRBD1 for D (6 bases). The V and J ends lost 7 bases and 6 bases respectively, with 15 bases between them. Germline loops: CDR1 MNHEY, CDR2 SVGAGI. The CDR3 sequence is 14 residues long. The CDR3 region has the DNA TGTGCCAGCACCAAAGGGCCAGGGGATGAAAAACTGTTTTTT. It specifies CASTKGPGDEKLFF.

This clone occurred once. The sample holds other DNA sequences that translate to the same CDR3. The chain combines TRBV24-1 with TRBJ1-5; 9 bases match TRBD1. Germline V gene data show CDR1 as KGHDR and CDR2 as SFDVKD. The CDR3 is 15 amino acids. The ends lost 4 bases at V and 4 bases at J; junction bases unmatched: 4. The CDR3 loop reads CATSEPGQGNQPQHF. The CDR3 DNA reads as TGTGCCACCAGTGAACCGGGACAGGGAAATCAGCCCCAGCATTTT.

This clone was detected only a few times. The chain employs TRBV7-9 and TRBJ1-1, with D perhaps matching TRBD1 (5 bases). Trimming shortened V by 5 bases and J by 0 bases, and 16 bases separated the two germline ends. This CDR3 has 16 amino acids. CDR1 is SEHNR, CDR2 FQNEAQ, per germline (reference sequence). The CDR3 DNA follows: TGTGCCAGCAGCCCCACAGGCCAGGGAATGAACACTGAAGCTTTCTTT. Translating it yields CASSPTGQGMNTEAFF.

V gene TRBV3-1 (or the pseudogene TRBV3-2) combines with J gene TRBJ1-2; D remains ambiguous. Germline V gene sequence: CDR1 LGHDT, CDR2 YNNKEL (reference sequence). The CDR3 totals 13 residues. V was pared by 1 base and J by 4 bases, with 7 bases between. CDR3 loop: CASSQAEGYGYTF. In DNA form, the CDR3 reads TGTGCCAGCAGCCAAGCCGAGGGCTATGGCTACACCTTC.

CDR3 in amino acids: CAAKMGAGGYTF. The CDR3 DNA is TGTGCCGCCAAAATGGGGGCTGGTGGCTACACCTTC. The chain combines TRBV18 with TRBJ1-2, with D perhaps TRBD1 (6 bases). Trimming removed 11 bases at V and 7 bases at J, with 17 bases between. Germline V lookup: CDR1 KGHSH, CDR2 LQKENI. The CDR3 has 12 amino acids.

CDR3 in amino acids: CASSLGGQGKKAFF. The CDR3 coding sequence is TGCGCCAGCAGCTTGGGAGGACAGGGGAAGAAAGCTTTCTTT. The chain has TRBV5-1 and TRBJ1-1; 9 bases align to TRBD1. J lost 9 bases, V lost 0 bases, and 6 bases had no gene match. Germline CDR1 and CDR2: SGHRS and YFSETQ. The CDR3 loop spans 14 amino acids.

The sample holds one count of this clone. The J gene is TRBJ2-3, the V gene TRBV10-1, with TRBD1 as a possible D gene (6 bases). This CDR3 has 17 residues. Trimming cost V 0 bases and J 1 base, with 14 bases left between them. Germline assignment: CDR1 WNHNN and CDR2 SYGVQD (reference sequence). CDR3 in DNA: TGCGCCAGCAGTGAGTCGTCGGGCAGGGGAGGCACAGATACGCAGTATTTT. Amino acid sequence: CASSESSGRGGTDTQYF.

This clone was counted once. The chain joins TRBV6-5 to TRBJ1-6, with TRBD1 matching 9 bases. Germline-derived CDR1 and CDR2 are MNHEY and SVGAGI. J gave up 7 bases and V 5 bases, and 6 bases lay outside the gene matches. The CDR3 totals 15 residues. CDR3 DNA sequence: TGTGCCAGCAGTCCGACAGGGGGTCGGAATTCACCCCTCCACTTT. Its translation: CASSPTGGRNSPLHF.

The CDR3 bases are TGTGCCAGCAGCCAATATCCAGGGGATGGCTACACCTTC. Translation: CASSQYPGDGYTF. The chain couples TRBV7-6 to TRBJ1-2, with D maybe TRBD1 (6 bases). V was shortened by 5 bases and J by 6 bases, with 13 bases between the two germline ends. Per germline, CDR1 SGHVS and CDR2 FNYEAQ. The CDR3 loop spans 13 amino acids.

The chain uses TRBV30 and TRBJ2-2, with TRBD1 identical over 7 bases. Germline lookup yields CDR1 GTSNPN and CDR2 SVGIG (reference sequence). V lost 4 bases to trimming and J lost 3 bases; unmatched junction nucleotides: 8. The CDR3 consists of 15 residues. The DNA for the CDR3 is TGTGCCTGGACAGACAGGGTTTGGGACACCGGGGAGCTGTTTTTT. This codes for CAWTDRVWDTGELFF.

The chain joins TRBV6-2 or TRBV6-3 to TRBJ1-5; D perhaps matches TRBD1 (5 bases). This CDR3 has 14 amino acids. V was cut by 0 bases and J by 7 bases, with 10 bases left in between. Germline CDR1 reads MNHEY; CDR2 reads SVGEGT. CDR3 in amino acids: CASSYSGGGQPQHF. The CDR3 DNA reads as TGTGCCAGCAGTTACTCTGGGGGAGGACAGCCCCAGCATTTT.

The genes are TRBV6-6 and TRBJ1-2, with 7 bases identical to TRBD1. From germline, CDR1 is MNHNY and CDR2 SVGAGI (reference sequence). The CDR3 totals 14 residues. Trimming removed 6 bases from V and 4 bases from J; junction bases left unmatched: 8. In DNA form, the CDR3 reads TGTGCCAGCAGCTTACAGGGGCGATCCTATGGCTACACCTTC. Translated: CASSLQGRSYGYTF.

This rearrangement joins TRBV30 to TRBJ1-3; D not certain. Between the trimmed V and J ends, which lost 4 bases and 0 bases, there was a span of 13 bases. CDR3 length: 15 amino acids. Germline CDR1 is GTSNPN and CDR2 is SVGIG (reference sequence). Here the CDR3 reads CAWKVEGRSGNTIYF. DNA for the CDR3: TGTGCCTGGAAGGTGGAGGGCCGCTCTGGAAACACCATATATTTT.

This chain connects TRBV10-3 to TRBJ1-2, with a weak D call TRBD1 (6 bases). The CDR3 runs to 13 residues. Per germline, CDR1 ENHRY and CDR2 SYGVKD. The V gene lost 7 bases and the J gene lost 5 bases, with 14 bases spanning the gap. CDR3 sequence: CAITEDSGYGYTF. The CDR3 DNA reads as TGTGCCATCACCGAGGACAGTGGGTATGGCTACACCTTC.

The J gene is TRBJ1-3, the V gene TRBV19; 9 bases are a match to TRBD1. This CDR3 has 21 amino acids. After removal of 6 bases from V and 1 base from J, the junction contained 22 bases not matched to a gene. In germline, CDR1 is LNHDA, CDR2 SQIVND (reference sequence). The CDR3 nucleotides read TGTGCCAGTAGAAAAGTGGGGACAGGGACGTCGCGAGGTTCTTCTGGAAACACCATATATTTT. This gives the protein CASRKVGTGTSRGSSGNTIYF.